The present entry profiles one TCR beta chain with its context. Authors' methods: How many nucleated cells were present was estimated from reference gene primer amplification. TCRdb's table, derived via immunoSEQ multiplex PCR, lists solely in-frame clones and lacks some. The V and J calls and clone size were taken over from that table, and D and trimming were inferred from the DNA. The table shows roughly 120,000 clones, with over 80% occurring only once. The CDR3 has 14 residues. The V and J ends lost 4 bases and 4 bases, in that order; junction bases with no gene match: 4. Germline CDR1 and CDR2: SGHRS and YFSETQ. The data derive from a study of blood T cell repertoires in COVID-19. About the research overall: Sites across the United States, Italy and Spain contributed samples from acute and convalescent COVID-19. Sources were T cells, B-cell-depleted T cells, or PBMCs; the material itself was cDNA or gDNA.

The receptor comes from a woman in her seventies with acute or convalescent COVID-19. The rearrangement joins TRBV5-1 to TRBJ1-3; TRBD1 aligns across 8 bases. The specimen sequenced was peripheral blood. CDR3 amino acids: CASSQTGVGNTIYF. The CDR3 DNA reads TGCGCCAGCAGCCAGACAGGGGTCGGAAACACCATATATTTT.